This TCR beta chain was found in a study of shared clonotypes between healthy human individuals. General observations from the study: Expectations were that clonotype sharing among donors would be affected by sequencing depth.

Concerning this clone: Its antigen is undetermined. With a far larger clone one base away, a read error is the likely cause.

The assay ran at deep level. Sequencing used immunoSEQ multiplex PCR; TCRdb keeps in-frame clones, though not all of them. Among about 480,000 clones listed, 60% to 80% were seen once. Germline-derived CDR1 and CDR2 are MNHNS and SASEGT. CDR3 length equals 15 residues. Trimming stripped 0 bases from V and 7 bases from J, with 15 bases between. The J gene is TRBJ2-5, the V gene TRBV6-1; a possible D gene is TRBD2 (7 bases). The clonotype comes from a middle-aged woman in good health. Some clones in this sample may be carry-over from other donors' samples. The sample was PBMCs. CDR3 amino acids: CASSEAKGGLGTQYF. The CDR3, as DNA: TGTGCCAGCAGTGAAGCGAAGGGGGGGTTAGGGACCCAGTACTTC.